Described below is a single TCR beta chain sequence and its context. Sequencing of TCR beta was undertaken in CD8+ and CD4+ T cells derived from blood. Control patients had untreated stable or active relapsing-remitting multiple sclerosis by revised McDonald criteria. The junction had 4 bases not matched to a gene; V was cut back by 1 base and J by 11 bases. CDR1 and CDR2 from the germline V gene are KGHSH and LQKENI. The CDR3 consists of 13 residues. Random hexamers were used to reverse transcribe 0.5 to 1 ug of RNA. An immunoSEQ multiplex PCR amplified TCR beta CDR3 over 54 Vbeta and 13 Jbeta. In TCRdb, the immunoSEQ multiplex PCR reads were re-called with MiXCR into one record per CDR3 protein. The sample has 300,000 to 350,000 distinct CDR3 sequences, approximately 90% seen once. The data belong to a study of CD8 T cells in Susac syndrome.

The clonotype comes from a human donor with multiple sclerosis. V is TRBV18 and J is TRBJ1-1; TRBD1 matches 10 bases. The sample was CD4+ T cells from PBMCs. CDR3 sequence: CASSPQWGQGAFF. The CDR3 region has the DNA TGTGCCAGCTCACCACAGTGGGGACAGGGGGCTTTCTTT.